The clone carrying this TCR beta chain was counted a few times. The antigen is not known. The CDR3 totals 17 residues. With 0 bases clipped from V and 3 bases from J, the junction kept 8 bases outside the gene matches. In germline, CDR1 is LGHDT, CDR2 YNNKEL (reference sequence). Profiling relied on immunoSEQ multiplex PCR, and the TCRdb table lists in-frame clones only, not all of them. The table has hundreds of thousands of clones, 80% to 90% seen once; the top ten hold around 4.5%. This sample is drawn from a study of Ad26.COV2.S vaccination and SARS-CoV-2 variants. Overall study context: Dosing was one shot or two shots 56 days apart.

Study results and caveats: Total T cell responses were possibly underestimated by TCR breadth and depth analyses.

The treatment: 15 to 20 received Ad26.COV2.S at low or high dose, single or two shots; about 5 received placebo; per-sample allocation not given. Sampling was done on day 63 after the first vaccine or placebo injection. This chain joins TRBV3-1 (or the pseudogene TRBV3-2) and TRBJ2-1; 7 positions match TRBD1. This TCR came from a person aged 18-65 years who received the Ad26.COV2.S COVID-19 vaccine or a placebo. The sequencing here drew on peripheral blood, taken in a trial of Ad26.COV2.S vaccine versus placebo. CDR3 bases: TGTGCCAGCAGCCAAGACGAACCGGGACAGAACTACAATGAGCAGTTCTTC. Protein sequence: CASSQDEPGQNYNEQFF.